The rows below give T cell receptor beta chains drawn from one sample of a study of Ad26.COV2.S vaccination and SARS-CoV-2 variants. Only in-frame clones appear in the TCRdb table, and some are missing; sequencing was by immunoSEQ multiplex PCR. Here the sample spans approximately 450,000 clones, approximately 92% being singletons. Sequenced material: peripheral blood, taken in a trial of Ad26.COV2.S vaccine versus placebo. Receptors originate from a person aged 18-60 years who received the Ad26.COV2.S COVID-19 vaccine or a placebo. Both conserved end residues are part of each CDR3. Each record gives: CDR3 protein, CDR3 DNA, V gene, D gene, clone size, J gene. The D gene is left open where the match is weak. Clone size is not always given. Where it is, it says once, few, many or a class for expanded clones.

CDR3: CASSRAGGGNQPQHF; DNA: TGTGCCAGCAGCCGAGCGGGAGGGGGTAATCAGCCCCAGCATTTT; V: TRBV5-5; D: .; size: .; J: TRBJ1-5
CDR3: CASSLTPRRREGVNTEAFF; DNA: TGTGCCAGCAGCTTGACCCCGAGGAGACGAGAGGGGGTGAACACTGAAGCTTTCTTT; V: TRBV7-8; D: .; size: .; J: TRBJ1-1
CDR3: CAWSGSTNYGYTF; DNA: TGTGCCTGGTCGGGGTCAACTAACTATGGCTACACCTTC; V: TRBV30; D: .; size: .; J: TRBJ1-2
CDR3: CASSLVAGSGNTIYF; DNA: TGCGCCAGCAGCTTGGTCGCAGGGTCTGGAAACACCATATATTTT; V: TRBV5-1; D: .; size: .; J: TRBJ1-3
CDR3: CASTPGTGNQPQHF; DNA: TGTGCCAGCACCCCAGGAACGGGCAATCAGCCCCAGCATTTT; V: TRBV5-8; D: .; size: .; J: TRBJ1-5
CDR3: CATSDLKNQPQHF; DNA: TGTGCCACCAGTGATCTCAAGAATCAGCCCCAGCATTTT; V: TRBV24-1; D: .; size: .; J: TRBJ1-5
CDR3: CASSLDPGVRETQYF; DNA: TGCGCCAGCAGCTTGGACCCAGGGGTAAGGGAGACCCAGTACTTC; V: TRBV5-1; D: .; size: few; J: TRBJ2-5
CDR3: CASSYSKGQAPLHF; DNA: TGTGCCAGCAGTTACTCGAAGGGACAGGCACCCCTCCACTTT; V: TRBV6-6; D: TRBD1; size: few; J: TRBJ1-6
CDR3: CAWSAHHNEQFF; DNA: TGTGCCTGGAGTGCCCACCACAATGAGCAGTTCTTC; V: TRBV30; D: .; size: .; J: TRBJ2-1
CDR3: CAWSKGTPSNQPQHF; DNA: TGTGCCTGGAGTAAGGGGACACCTAGCAATCAGCCCCAGCATTTT; V: TRBV30; D: .; size: .; J: TRBJ1-5
CDR3: CASSVSGSAGNTIYF; DNA: TGTGCCAGCAGCGTCTCAGGATCGGCCGGAAACACCATATATTTT; V: TRBV9; D: .; size: .; J: TRBJ1-3
CDR3: CASSAPLSPGELFF; DNA: TGTGCCAGCAGCGCCCCCCTTTCCCCCGGGGAGCTGTTTTTT; V: TRBV9; D: .; size: .; J: TRBJ2-2
CDR3: CAGRDGYSYEQYF; DNA: TGTGCCGGCCGGGACGGATACTCCTACGAGCAGTACTTC; V: TRBV28; D: .; size: .; J: TRBJ2-7